Below are 4 T cell receptor beta chains sequenced from a single sample in a study of shared clonotypes between healthy human individuals. This table comes from immunoSEQ multiplex PCR, and its TCRdb copy is limited to in-frame clones, with some not included. The sample includes some 1.5 million clones, 95% to 99% of them seen just once. Sequencing was done on a sample of naive CD4+ T cells sorted from blood. Described subset: CD45RA+ positively selected. All receptors come from a man aged 25-40 years in good health.

The V and J genes are TRBV15 and TRBJ2-5; TRBD1 aligns across 7 bases. This CDR3 has 13 residues. Unmatched junction bases numbered 4, after V lost 5 bases and J lost 4 bases. Germline values: CDR1 LNHNV, CDR2 YYDKDF (reference sequence). The CDR3 loop reads CATSSRTGETQYF. As DNA, the CDR3 is TGTGCCACCAGCTCCCGGACAGGAGAGACCCAGTACTTC.

In its sample, this clone was seen once. V and J are TRBV7-9 and TRBJ2-3; no definite D call. V was cut by 8 bases and J by 0 bases, with 6 bases left in between. Germline lookup yields CDR1 SEHNR and CDR2 FQNEAQ (reference sequence). The CDR3 covers 12 residues. The CDR3 reads CASRTSTDTQYF. DNA of the CDR3: TGTGCCAGCCGAACGAGCACAGATACGCAGTATTTT. Drawing the rest from reference TRBV7-9 and TRBJ2-3, the complete variable domain is DTGVSQNPRHKITKRGQNVTFRCDPISEHNRLYWYRQTLGQGPEFLTYFQNEAQLEKSRLLSDRFSAERPKGSFSTLEIQRTEQGDSAMYLCASRTSTDTQYFGPGTRLTVL.

The V call is TRBV7-2, the J call TRBJ2-3; D could derive from TRBD1 or TRBD2 (6 bases each). The V end was cut by 0 bases, the J end by 4 bases, with 14 bases between. The CDR3 is 16 residues long. In germline, CDR1 is SGHTA, CDR2 FQGNSA. The CDR3 reads CASSLALGGLSDTQYF. For the CDR3, the DNA is TGTGCCAGCAGCTTAGCTCTGGGGGGCCTCTCAGATACGCAGTATTTT.

This chain links TRBV5-4 with TRBJ1-2; 11 bases agree with TRBD1. The J segment lost 4 bases and the V segment lost 4 bases, leaving 12 bases of the junction unmatched. Germline V lookup: CDR1 SGHNT, CDR2 YYREEE (reference sequence). The CDR3 runs to 17 residues. The CDR3 is CASSTSGQGAKSYGYTF. CDR3 DNA sequence: TGTGCCAGCAGCACCAGCGGACAGGGGGCGAAATCCTATGGCTACACCTTC.